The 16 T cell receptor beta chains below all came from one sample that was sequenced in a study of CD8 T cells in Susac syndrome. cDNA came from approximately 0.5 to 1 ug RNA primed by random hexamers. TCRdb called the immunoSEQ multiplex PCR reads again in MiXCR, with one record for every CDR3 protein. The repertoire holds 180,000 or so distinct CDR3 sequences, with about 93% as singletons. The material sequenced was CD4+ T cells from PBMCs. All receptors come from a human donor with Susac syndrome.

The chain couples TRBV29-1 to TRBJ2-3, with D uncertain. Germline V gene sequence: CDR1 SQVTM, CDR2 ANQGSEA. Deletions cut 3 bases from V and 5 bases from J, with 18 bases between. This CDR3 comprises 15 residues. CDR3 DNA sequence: TGCAGCGTTGATCCCTGGTCGGCTAGTCGAGATACGCAGTATTTT. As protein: CSVDPWSASRDTQYF.

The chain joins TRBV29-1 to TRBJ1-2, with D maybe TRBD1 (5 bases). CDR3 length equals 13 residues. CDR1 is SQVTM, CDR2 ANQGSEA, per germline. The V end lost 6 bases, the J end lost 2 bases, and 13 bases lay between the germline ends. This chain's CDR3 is CSVTLAGNYGYTF. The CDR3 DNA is TGCAGCGTGACCCTCGCAGGGAACTATGGCTACACCTTC.

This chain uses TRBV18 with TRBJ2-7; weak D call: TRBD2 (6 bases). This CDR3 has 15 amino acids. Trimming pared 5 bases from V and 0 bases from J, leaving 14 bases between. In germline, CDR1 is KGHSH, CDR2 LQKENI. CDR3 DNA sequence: TGTGCCAGCTCAGAATCGCAGGGACTCTCCTACGAGCAGTACTTC. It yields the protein CASSESQGLSYEQYF.

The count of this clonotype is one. The CDR3 DNA sequence: TGCGCCAGCAGCGTAAGGACTAGCGGGAGCTTCGCAGATACGCAGTATTTT. It encodes CASSVRTSGSFADTQYF. The gene calls are TRBV4-1 and TRBJ2-3; 13 positions agree with TRBD2. The V gene's germline CDR1 is MGHRA and CDR2 YSYEKL. Trimming cost V 5 bases and J 4 bases; bases outside gene matches: 9. The CDR3 consists of 17 residues.

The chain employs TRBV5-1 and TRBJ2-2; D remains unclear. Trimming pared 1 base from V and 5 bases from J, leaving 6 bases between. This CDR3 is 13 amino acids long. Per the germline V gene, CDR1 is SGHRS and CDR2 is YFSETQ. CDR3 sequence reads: CASSLSGTGELFF. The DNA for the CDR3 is TGCGCCAGCAGCTTGTCAGGAACCGGGGAGCTGTTTTTT.

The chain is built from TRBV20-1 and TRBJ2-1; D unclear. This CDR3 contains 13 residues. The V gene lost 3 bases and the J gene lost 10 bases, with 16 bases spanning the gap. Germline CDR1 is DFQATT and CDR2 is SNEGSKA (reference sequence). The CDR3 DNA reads TGCAGTGCTAGTTTAGGCGTAGGGCGCGAGCAGTTCTTC. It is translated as CSASLGVGREQFF.

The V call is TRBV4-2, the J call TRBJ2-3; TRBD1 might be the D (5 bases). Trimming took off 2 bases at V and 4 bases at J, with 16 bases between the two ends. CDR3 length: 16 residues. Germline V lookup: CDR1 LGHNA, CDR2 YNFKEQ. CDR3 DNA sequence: TGTGCCAGCAGCCAACCCACCAGGGTGAGTCCAGATACGCAGTATTTT. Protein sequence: CASSQPTRVSPDTQYF.

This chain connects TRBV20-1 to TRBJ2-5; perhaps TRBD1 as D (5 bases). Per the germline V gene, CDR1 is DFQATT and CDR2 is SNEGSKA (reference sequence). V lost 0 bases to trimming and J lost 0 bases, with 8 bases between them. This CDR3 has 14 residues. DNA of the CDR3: TGCAGTGCTAGAGATTGGACAAACCAAGAGACCCAGTACTTC. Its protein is CSARDWTNQETQYF.

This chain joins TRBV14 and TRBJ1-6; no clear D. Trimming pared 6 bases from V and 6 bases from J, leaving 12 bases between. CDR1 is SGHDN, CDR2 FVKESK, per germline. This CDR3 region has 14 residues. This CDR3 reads CASRGRRANSPLHF. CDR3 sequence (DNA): TGTGCCAGCAGAGGACGGAGAGCTAATTCACCCCTCCACTTT.

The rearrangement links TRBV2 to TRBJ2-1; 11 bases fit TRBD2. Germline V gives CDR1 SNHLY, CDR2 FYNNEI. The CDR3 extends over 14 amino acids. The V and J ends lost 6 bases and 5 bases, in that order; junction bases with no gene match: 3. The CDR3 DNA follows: TGTGCCAGCAGACTAGCGGGGGTGAACAATGAGCAGTTCTTC. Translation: CASRLAGVNNEQFF.

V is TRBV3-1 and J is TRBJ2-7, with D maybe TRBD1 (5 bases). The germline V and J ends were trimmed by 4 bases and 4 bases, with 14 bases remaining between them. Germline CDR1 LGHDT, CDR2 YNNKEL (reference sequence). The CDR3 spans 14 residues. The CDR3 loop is CASSRGRPGYEQYF. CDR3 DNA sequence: TGTGCCAGCAGCCGAGGCCGGCCAGGGTACGAGCAGTACTTC.

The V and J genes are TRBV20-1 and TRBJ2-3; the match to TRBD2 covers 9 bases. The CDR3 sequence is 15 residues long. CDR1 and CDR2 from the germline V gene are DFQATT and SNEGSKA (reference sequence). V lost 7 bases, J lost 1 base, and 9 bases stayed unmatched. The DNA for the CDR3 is TGCAGTGTTGAGACCCCTAGCGGGGGCACAGATACGCAGTATTTT. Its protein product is CSVETPSGGTDTQYF.

The CDR3 sequence is CASSPDVPLPPWNYTF. In nucleotides, the CDR3 is TGTGCCAGCAGCCCGGACGTCCCGCTGCCCCCTTGGAACTATACCTTC. The chain couples TRBV7-2 to TRBJ1-2, with no clear D. Germline V CDR1 and CDR2: SGHTA, FQGNSA. Trimming cost V 5 bases and J 14 bases, with 30 bases left between them. This CDR3 comprises 16 residues.

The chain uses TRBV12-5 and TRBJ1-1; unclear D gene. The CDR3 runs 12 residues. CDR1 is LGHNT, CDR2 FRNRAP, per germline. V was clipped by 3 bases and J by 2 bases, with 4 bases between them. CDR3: CASGLYNTEAFF. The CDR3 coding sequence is TGTGCTAGTGGTTTATACAACACTGAAGCTTTCTTT. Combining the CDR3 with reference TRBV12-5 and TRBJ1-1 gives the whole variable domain DARVTQTPRHKVTEMGQEVTMRCQPILGHNTVFWYRQTMMQGLELLAYFRNRAPLDDSGMPKDRFSAEMPDATLATLKIQPSEPRDSAVYFCASGLYNTEAFFGQGTRLTVV.

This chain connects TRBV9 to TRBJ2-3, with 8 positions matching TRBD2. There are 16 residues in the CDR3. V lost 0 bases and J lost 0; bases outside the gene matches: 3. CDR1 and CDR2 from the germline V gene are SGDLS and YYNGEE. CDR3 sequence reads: CASSVGRGRSTDTQYF. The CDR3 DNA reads TGTGCCAGCAGCGTAGGACGCGGGAGGAGCACAGATACGCAGTATTTT.

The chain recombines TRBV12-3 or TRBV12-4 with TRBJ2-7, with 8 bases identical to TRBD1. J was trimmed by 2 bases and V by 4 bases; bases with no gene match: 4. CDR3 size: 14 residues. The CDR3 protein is CASSSRDRTYEQYF. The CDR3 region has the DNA TGTGCCAGCAGTTCCCGGGACAGGACCTACGAGCAGTACTTC.